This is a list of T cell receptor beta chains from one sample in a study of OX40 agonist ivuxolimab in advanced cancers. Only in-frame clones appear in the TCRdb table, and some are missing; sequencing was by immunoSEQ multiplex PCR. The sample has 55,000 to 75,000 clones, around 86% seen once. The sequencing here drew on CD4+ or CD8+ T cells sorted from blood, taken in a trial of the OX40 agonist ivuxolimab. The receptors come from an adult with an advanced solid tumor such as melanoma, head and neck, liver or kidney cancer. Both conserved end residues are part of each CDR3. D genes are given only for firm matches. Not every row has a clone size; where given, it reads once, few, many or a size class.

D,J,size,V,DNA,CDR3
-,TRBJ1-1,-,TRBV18,TGTGCCAGCTCACCACGAATCACGGCCATGAACACTGAAGCTTTCTTT,CASSPRITAMNTEAFF
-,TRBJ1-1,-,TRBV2,TGTGCCAGCACCAACGTGGCCTCTGAAGCTTTCTTT,CASTNVASEAFF
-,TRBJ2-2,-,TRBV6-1,TGTGCCAGCAAGACCCCGAGCACCGGGGAGCTGTTTTTT,CASKTPSTGELFF
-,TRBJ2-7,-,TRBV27,TGTGCCAGCAGTCCCCTCCGATACTCCTACGAGCAGTACTTC,CASSPLRYSYEQYF
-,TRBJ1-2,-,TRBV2,TGTGCCAGCAGTGAAGCGCGGGGGGCCGACTATGGCTACACCTTC,CASSEARGADYGYTF
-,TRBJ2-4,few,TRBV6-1,TGTGCCAGCAGTGAAGTTCGTGGGAACATTCAGTACTTC,CASSEVRGNIQYF
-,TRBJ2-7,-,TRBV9,TGTGCCAGCAGCGTAGAGGGAGCGGACGAGCAGTACTTC,CASSVEGADEQYF
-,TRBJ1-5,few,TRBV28,TGTGCCAGCAGAAAGGCGGGGGGCGAGGGCAATCAGCCCCAGCATTTT,CASRKAGGEGNQPQHF
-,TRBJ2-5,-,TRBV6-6,TGTGCCAGCAGTTACGGTCAGACCCAGTACTTC,CASSYGQTQYF
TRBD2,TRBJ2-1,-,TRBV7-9,TGTGCCAGCAGCATAGGACTAGCGGGAGATGAGCAGTTCTTC,CASSIGLAGDEQFF
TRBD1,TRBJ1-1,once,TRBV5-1,TGCGCCAGCAGCACAACGGGACAGGGGGGTTCTGAAGCTTTCTTT,CASSTTGQGGSEAFF
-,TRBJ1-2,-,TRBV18,TGTGCCAGCTCAGCGGGACAACGGGATGGCTACACCTTC,CASSAGQRDGYTF
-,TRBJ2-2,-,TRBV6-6,TGTGCCAGCAGTTGGGCGGGCCTGGGGACCGGGGAGCTGTTTTTT,CASSWAGLGTGELFF
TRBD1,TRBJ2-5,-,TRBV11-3,TGTGCCAGCAGCTCCGGGACAGAAGAGACCCAGTACTTC,CASSSGTEETQYF
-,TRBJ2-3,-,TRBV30,TGTGCCTGGAGTGTAAGGTCCAGGGACGCGGGTACGCAGTATTTT,CAWSVRSRDAGTQYF